Each of the 25 T cell receptor beta chains below was sequenced from the same sample in a study of blood T cell repertoires in COVID-19 (dated by TCRdb to the early 2020s). The receptor library was made with the immunoSEQ multiplex PCR assay. Drawn from immuneACCESS, this table holds only the in-frame rearrangements with V and J called that TCRdb kept. Clones are partly lost; checked studies trace under half to an unresolved V gene and leave the rest unexplained. The sample table shows hundreds of thousands of clones, and approximately 90% are seen once. More than 1.4% of the sample lies in the top ten. Material: peripheral blood. The source is a woman under 40 with active or convalescent COVID-19.

This clone was picked up one time. DNA of the CDR3: TGTGCCAGCAGCCTAAGACAGGGGCAGCCCCAGCATTTT. Translation: CASSLRQGQPQHF. The rearrangement links TRBV7-2 to TRBJ1-5; 8 nucleotides align to TRBD1. V lost 5 bases, J lost 7 bases, and 4 bases stayed unmatched. The CDR3 is 13 amino acids. From germline, CDR1 is SGHTA and CDR2 FQGNSA.

This clone appeared a single time. The chain links TRBV18 to TRBJ2-7, with TRBD2 matching 10 bases. Per the germline V gene, CDR1 is KGHSH and CDR2 is LQKENI. The CDR3 runs to 16 residues. Trimming at V came to 2 bases and at J to 4 bases, leaving 8 bases not matched to a gene. CDR3 region: CASSPTLAGDAYEQYF. The CDR3 bases are TGTGCCAGCTCACCAACGCTAGCGGGGGACGCTTACGAGCAGTACTTC.

This clone was counted a single time. The rearrangement joins TRBV6-5 to TRBJ1-4, with a tentative D call TRBD1 (5 bases). The CDR3 extends over 14 amino acids. Germline CDR1 reads MNHEY; CDR2 reads SVGAGI. Trimming took 1 base from V and 5 from J, leaving 8 bases between them. The CDR3 DNA is TGTGCCAGCAGTTACTGGCAGGGAAATGAAAAACTGTTTTTT. It is translated as CASSYWQGNEKLFF.

The chain links TRBV6-2 or TRBV6-3 to TRBJ1-5; tentatively, D is TRBD1 (6 bases). The CDR3 is made up of 14 amino acids. Trimming stripped 2 bases from V and 5 bases from J, with 10 bases between. Germline-derived CDR1 and CDR2 are MNHEY and SVGEGT. CDR3 sequence reads: CASSYGDRYQPQHF. CDR3 bases: TGTGCCAGCAGTTACGGAGACAGGTATCAGCCCCAGCATTTT.

The chain employs TRBV7-9 and TRBJ1-1; D not certain. The germline gives CDR1 SEHNR, CDR2 FQNEAQ (reference sequence). This CDR3 is 14 amino acids long. V was cut by 5 bases and J by 3 bases, with 13 bases left in between. CDR3 loop: CASSPTEGDTEAFF. The DNA for the CDR3 is TGTGCCAGCAGCCCCACAGAGGGAGACACTGAAGCTTTCTTT.

The chain has TRBV27 and TRBJ1-2; TRBD1 matches at 7 bases. Trimming cost V 5 bases and J 4 bases; bases outside gene matches: 4. Germline CDR1 and CDR2: MNHEY and SMNVEV (reference sequence). The CDR3 has 13 residues. In DNA, the CDR3 is TGTGCCAGCAGTACCCGGGACAGCTATGGCTACACCTTC. Translation: CASSTRDSYGYTF.

The rearrangement links TRBV5-1 to TRBJ1-2, with 7 bases that match TRBD1. The ends lost 4 bases at V and 8 bases at J; junction bases unmatched: 14. Germline loops: CDR1 SGHRS, CDR2 YFSETQ. The CDR3 totals 15 residues. In DNA, the CDR3 is TGCGCCAGCAGCGCCGGGACAGACGGAGGGGGAGGCTACACCTTC. It yields the protein CASSAGTDGGGGYTF.

This clone has only one observation. This chain links TRBV30 with TRBJ2-7; D is unresolved. The CDR3 runs to 11 residues. Germline-derived CDR1 and CDR2 are GTSNPN and SVGIG (reference sequence). V was pared by 1 base and J by 2 bases, with 3 bases between. DNA of the CDR3: TGTGCCTGGAGTGGCGCCTACGAGCAGTACTTC. It codes for CAWSGAYEQYF.

The chain carries TRBV5-4 and TRBJ1-1; TRBD1 matches at 7 bases. This CDR3 region has 14 residues. The germline gives CDR1 SGHNT, CDR2 YYREEE (reference sequence). V shed 4 bases and J 1 base; nucleotides not matched to a gene: 4. Here the CDR3 DNA reads TGTGCCAGCAGCCATACAGGGGAGAACACTGAAGCTTTCTTT. Its translation is CASSHTGENTEAFF.

The CDR3 is CASSPLAQGSQPQHF. CDR3 in DNA: TGTGCCAGCAGCCCGCTCGCACAGGGGAGTCAGCCCCAGCATTTT. This chain links TRBV4-2 with TRBJ1-5, with 7 positions matching TRBD1. The CDR3 spans 15 residues. Per the germline V gene, CDR1 is LGHNA and CDR2 is YNFKEQ. V lost 4 bases and J lost 6; bases outside the gene matches: 9.

This chain joins TRBV18 and TRBJ2-7; perhaps TRBD2 as D (5 bases). Germline assignment: CDR1 KGHSH and CDR2 LQKENI. V lost 3 bases to trimming and J lost 3 bases, with 18 bases between them. The CDR3 sequence is 16 residues long. CDR3 sequence (DNA): TGTGCCAGCTCACCCCCCAATGAGGGAGTCAGCTACGAGCAGTACTTC. As protein: CASSPPNEGVSYEQYF.

J is TRBJ1-2 and V is TRBV6-5; D may be TRBD1 (5 bases). This CDR3 has 15 amino acids. In germline, CDR1 is MNHEY, CDR2 SVGAGI. The V end lost 3 bases, the J end lost 3 bases, and 14 bases lay between the germline ends. Here the CDR3 DNA reads TGTGCCAGCAGTTATTGGTCATCGGGGGACTATGGCTACACCTTC. This sequence encodes CASSYWSSGDYGYTF.

This chain connects TRBV4-1 to TRBJ2-5; the D gene is possibly TRBD1 (6 bases). The CDR3 consists of 16 residues. Between the trimmed V and J ends, which lost 2 bases and 2 bases, there was a span of 15 bases. Germline values: CDR1 MGHRA, CDR2 YSYEKL. The CDR3 region has the DNA TGCGCCAGCAGCCAATTCCGGGACACGGAACAAGAGACCCAGTACTTC. Amino acids: CASSQFRDTEQETQYF.

The CDR3 sequence: CAISATPGTSGRASYEQYF. Written as DNA, the CDR3 is TGTGCCATCAGTGCCACCCCCGGGACTAGCGGGAGGGCTTCCTACGAGCAGTACTTC. The V gene is TRBV10-3, the J gene TRBJ2-7, with 16 bases lining up with TRBD2. With 4 bases clipped from V and 1 base from J, the junction kept 10 bases outside the gene matches. CDR3 length: 19 amino acids. Germline CDR1 is ENHRY and CDR2 is SYGVKD.

The CDR3, as DNA: TGTGCCAGCAGTTCGACAGATAACTATGGCTACACCTTC. Translation: CASSSTDNYGYTF. The chain combines TRBV27 with TRBJ1-2, with a possible D match to TRBD1 (5 bases). This CDR3 is built from 13 residues. Germline CDR1 is MNHEY and CDR2 is SMNVEV (reference sequence). V was cut by 4 bases and J by 1 base, with 7 bases left in between.

The chain links TRBV2 to TRBJ1-5; 8 nucleotides agree with TRBD1. From germline, CDR1 is SNHLY and CDR2 FYNNEI. There are 14 residues in the CDR3. With 5 bases clipped from V and 2 bases from J, the junction kept 2 bases outside the gene matches. The CDR3 here is CASSQQGGNQPQHF. The CDR3 nucleotides are TGTGCCAGCAGTCAACAGGGGGGCAATCAGCCCCAGCATTTT. Full variable domain (outside the CDR3, taken from reference TRBV2 and TRBJ1-5): EPEVTQTPSHQVTQMGQEVILRCVPISNHLYFYWYRQILGQKVEFLVSFYNNEISEKSEIFDDQFSVERPDGSNFTLKIRSTKLEDSAMYFCASSQQGGNQPQHFGDGTRLSIL.

The sample holds one count of this clone. The chain links TRBV7-9 to TRBJ2-1; 11 positions agree with TRBD2. CDR1 is SEHNR and CDR2 is FQNEAQ in the germline V gene (reference sequence). Trimming at V came to 4 bases and at J to 7 bases, leaving 15 bases not matched to a gene. This CDR3 comprises 18 residues. CDR3 in DNA: TGTGCCAGCAGCTCCACATTAGGACTAGCGGGCCTTAAGAATGAGCAGTTCTTC. Translation gives CASSSTLGLAGLKNEQFF.

The CDR3 protein is CASSKVGGAKSRYGNTIYF. CDR3 DNA sequence: TGTGCCAGCAGCAAAGTAGGGGGGGCCAAGTCTAGGTACGGAAACACCATATATTTT. The rearrangement uses TRBV21-1 and TRBJ1-3. TRBV21-1 corresponds to a pseudogene. This CDR3 spans 19 amino acids.

The chain combines TRBV6-5 with TRBJ1-6; no clear D. Germline V lookup: CDR1 MNHEY, CDR2 SVGAGI. The V and J ends lost 2 bases and 7 bases respectively, with 12 bases between them. The CDR3 spans 15 residues. The CDR3 region is CASSYVLAGNSPLHF. The CDR3 nucleotides read TGTGCCAGCAGTTACGTTCTAGCGGGGAATTCACCCCTCCACTTT.

The chain is built from TRBV5-1 and TRBJ1-3; D unclear. Per germline, CDR1 SGHRS and CDR2 YFSETQ. CDR3 length equals 16 residues. V dropped 4 bases and J dropped 1 base, with 15 bases sitting between them. The CDR3 loop is CASSQSGLPSGNTIYF. The CDR3 coding sequence is TGCGCCAGCAGCCAGTCGGGTCTCCCTTCTGGAAACACCATATATTTT.

The rearrangement links TRBV6-5 to TRBJ2-7; 9 bases match TRBD2. V was pared by 5 bases and J by 7 bases, with 9 bases of the junction left unmatched. The germline V gene has CDR1 MNHEY and CDR2 SVGAGI. The CDR3 spans 14 residues. DNA for the CDR3: TGTGCCAGCAGTAGTAGCGGGGGCCCTGGGGAGCAGTACTTC. As protein: CASSSSGGPGEQYF.

The V call is TRBV7-8, the J call TRBJ1-5, with 8 bases matching TRBD1. CDR1 is SGHVS and CDR2 is FQNEAQ in the germline V gene. V gave up 1 base and J gave up 7 bases; unmatched junction bases: 6. The CDR3 covers 15 residues. The CDR3, as DNA: TGTGCCAGCAGCTTAGTGGGACAGGTTGGCCAGCCCCAGCATTTT. It specifies CASSLVGQVGQPQHF.

This chain uses TRBV28 with TRBJ2-1, with TRBD2 matching 12 bases. V shed 3 bases, J shed 4 bases, and the junction held 13 bases outside the gene matches. Germline lookup yields CDR1 MDHEN and CDR2 SYDVKM. The CDR3 is 19 residues long. CDR3 protein: CASSFNPGGTSGPYNEQFF. The CDR3 nucleotides are TGTGCCAGCAGTTTTAACCCAGGTGGGACTAGCGGGCCATACAATGAGCAGTTCTTC.

The chain recombines TRBV19 with TRBJ1-2, with D possibly being TRBD1 (6 bases). CDR3 size: 13 residues. Trimming pared 5 bases from V and 6 bases from J, leaving 13 bases between. Germline V gene data show CDR1 as LNHDA and CDR2 as SQIVND (reference sequence). As DNA, the CDR3 is TGTGCCAGTAGTTACAGGGTCTTCGATGGCTACACCTTC. Its translation is CASSYRVFDGYTF.

This sequence joins TRBV19 and TRBJ1-1; no clear D. The CDR3 spans 14 residues. Germline assignment: CDR1 LNHDA and CDR2 SQIVND (reference sequence). Trimming took 5 bases from V and 0 from J, leaving 10 bases between them. The CDR3 bases are TGTGCCAGTAGTGGTCAGCGGATGAACACTGAAGCTTTCTTT. This gives the protein CASSGQRMNTEAFF. The full variable domain, with the rest looked up from reference TRBV19 and TRBJ1-1, is DGGITQSPKYLFRKEGQNVTLSCEQNLNHDAMYWYRQDPGQGLRLIYYSQIVNDFQKGDIAEGYSVSREKKESFPLTVTSAQKNPTAFYLCASSGQRMNTEAFFGQGTRLTVV.